A single sample is the source of the 23 T cell receptor beta chains below, sequenced in a study of post-analysis software for immune sequencing data. No antigen has been assigned to these receptors. Study-wide results and limits: Patients had higher frequencies than controls of roughly five TRBV segments, including TRBV5-6, TRBV5-1 and TRBV20-1.

Unique molecular identifiers were present in the TCR beta cDNA libraries. TCRdb reprocessed the PCR reads with MiXCR, giving one entry per CDR3 protein. This sample has hundreds of thousands of distinct CDR3 sequences, with roughly 45% found just once. Material for sequencing was blood. Source of these receptors: a girl between 10 and 17 years old with multiple sclerosis.

Only a few counts were recorded for this clonotype. The CDR3 protein is CASSRGSSYEQYF. In nucleotides, the CDR3 is TGTGCCAGCAGTCGGGGTAGCTCCTACGAGCAGTACTTC. The chain combines TRBV9 with TRBJ2-7, with D tentatively TRBD2 (5 bases). Germline V gives CDR1 SGDLS, CDR2 YYNGEE. This CDR3 region has 13 residues. Between the trimmed V and J ends, which lost 5 bases and 0 bases, there was a span of 9 bases.

This CDR3 reads CASSQEEGAGYGYTF. The CDR3 DNA follows: TGCGCCAGCAGCCAAGAAGAGGGCGCGGGCTATGGCTACACCTTC. V is TRBV4-3 and J is TRBJ1-2; D gene uncertain. CDR1 is LGHNA and CDR2 is YSLEER in the germline V gene. Trimming removed 0 bases from V and 4 bases from J, with 12 bases in between. CDR3 length: 15 amino acids.

Only a few counts were recorded for this clonotype. The genes are TRBV12-3 or TRBV12-4 and TRBJ2-7; 11 bases match TRBD2. The CDR3 contains 16 residues. Losses at the gene ends were 7 bases for V and 0 bases for J; bases not matched to a gene: 8. The DNA for the CDR3 is TGTGCCAGCACCCAGGGGACTAGCGGTAGCTCCTACGAGCAGTACTTC. This codes for CASTQGTSGSSYEQYF.

This chain links TRBV28 with TRBJ2-7; D is uncertain. This CDR3 has 14 residues. The V end was cut by 6 bases, the J end by 2 bases, with 14 bases between. CDR1 and CDR2 (germline): MDHEN, SYDVKM. CDR3 nucleotide sequence: TGTGCCAGCAGCTCCAATCGATTAACCTACGAGCAGTACTTC. Amino acids: CASSSNRLTYEQYF. The full variable domain, its missing parts supplied by reference TRBV28 and TRBJ2-7, is DVKVTQSSRYLVKRTGEKVFLECVQDMDHENMFWYRQDPGLGLRLIYFSYDVKMKEKGDIPEGYSVSREKKERFSLILESASTNQTSMYLCASSSNRLTYEQYFGPGTRLTVT.

This rearrangement joins TRBV20-1 to TRBJ2-5, with D perhaps matching TRBD2 (6 bases). Germline lookup yields CDR1 DFQATT and CDR2 SNEGSKA (reference sequence). The length of the CDR3 is 16 residues. V was clipped by 0 bases and J by 1 base, with 15 bases between them. This CDR3 is CSARDGGELTQETQYF. CDR3 nucleotides: TGCAGTGCTAGAGATGGCGGGGAACTAACCCAAGAGACCCAGTACTTC.

The chain employs TRBV27 and TRBJ1-1; the match to TRBD1 covers 8 bases. The CDR3 loop spans 16 amino acids. Trimming cost V 1 base and J 5 bases; bases outside gene matches: 9. The V gene's germline CDR1 is MNHEY and CDR2 SMNVEV (reference sequence). The CDR3 spells CASSLYQGAGRTEAFF. The CDR3, as DNA: TGTGCCAGCAGTTTATATCAGGGGGCCGGGAGAACTGAAGCTTTCTTT.

The chain carries TRBV7-2 and TRBJ2-7; D might be TRBD1 (9 bases). Trimming removed 4 bases from V and 4 bases from J, with 29 bases in between. The germline V gene has CDR1 SGHTA and CDR2 FQGNSA. CDR3 length: 19 residues. The CDR3 is CASSYARDRVAGSVYEQYF. The CDR3 bases are TGTGCCAGCAGCTACGCCCGGGACAGGGTAGCGGGGTCTGTTTACGAGCAGTACTTC.

This clonotype was seen a handful of times. V and J are TRBV7-9 and TRBJ2-1, with D unresolved. V lost 6 bases to trimming and J lost 9 bases, with 9 bases between them. Germline V gene data show CDR1 as SEHNR and CDR2 as FQNEAQ (reference sequence). CDR3 size: 11 residues. In nucleotides, the CDR3 is TGTGCCAGCAGACGGTTAGGTGAGCAGTTCTTC. This sequence encodes CASRRLGEQFF.

V and J are TRBV6-6 and TRBJ1-5; TRBD1 aligns across 8 bases. The CDR3 consists of 17 residues. J gave up 3 bases and V 6 bases, and 13 bases lay outside the gene matches. The germline CDR1 and CDR2 sequences are MNHNY and SVGAGI (reference sequence). CDR3 sequence (DNA): TGTGCCAGCAGCTCTCTCAGCCGGGACAGGTTCAATCAGCCCCAGCATTTT. Its protein product is CASSSLSRDRFNQPQHF.

In DNA form, the CDR3 reads TGCAGCGTCCCGGGACTAGTTAATGAGCAGTTCTTC. Its protein is CSVPGLVNEQFF. The rearrangement joins TRBV29-1 to TRBJ2-1; 8 bases are a match to TRBD2. With 6 bases clipped from V and 7 bases from J, the junction kept 5 bases outside the gene matches. The germline V gene has CDR1 SQVTM and CDR2 ANQGSEA. CDR3 length equals 12 residues.

The genes are TRBV7-2 and TRBJ2-3; TRBD2 matches 13 bases. Germline CDR1 SGHTA, CDR2 FQGNSA. J gave up 2 bases and V 1 base, and 6 bases lay outside the gene matches. This CDR3 region has 18 residues. The CDR3 is CASSLGLAGGRYTDTQYF. DNA for the CDR3: TGTGCCAGCAGCTTAGGACTAGCGGGGGGCCGATACACAGATACGCAGTATTTT.

The chain couples TRBV29-1 to TRBJ2-6; perhaps TRBD2 as D (6 bases). This CDR3 has 14 amino acids. Germline CDR1 is SQVTM and CDR2 is ANQGSEA. Trimming cost V 4 bases and J 4 bases, with 11 bases left between them. CDR3 sequence: CSVGDLAGANVLTF. The CDR3 DNA sequence: TGCAGCGTTGGGGACTTGGCAGGGGCCAACGTCCTGACTTTC.

This clonotype was picked up a small number of times. This rearrangement joins TRBV20-1 to TRBJ2-3; D remains ambiguous. The CDR3 has 15 residues. Trimming removed 4 bases from V and 1 base from J, with 15 bases in between. Germline loops: CDR1 DFQATT, CDR2 SNEGSKA (reference sequence). CDR3 nucleotide sequence: TGCAGTGCTATTTACGAGTCTGCTGGCACAGATACGCAGTATTTT. It specifies CSAIYESAGTDTQYF.

V gene TRBV6-1 combines with J gene TRBJ1-2; D uncertain. V lost 1 base, J lost 0 bases, and 21 bases lay in between. The CDR3 has 19 amino acids. From germline, CDR1 is MNHNS and CDR2 SASEGT. CDR3: CASSEVRLGEIPSNYGYTF. As DNA, the CDR3 is TGTGCCAGCAGTGAAGTGAGATTGGGAGAGATTCCTTCTAACTATGGCTACACCTTC.

This rearrangement joins TRBV12-3 or TRBV12-4 to TRBJ2-7; tentatively, D is TRBD1 or TRBD2 (5 bases each). The end of the DNA aligns better with TRBJ2-5, so the J call may be wrong. The CDR3 is 13 residues long. DNA for the CDR3: TGTGCCAGCCAGAGGGGTCGAAGAGAGACCCAGTACTTC. Amino acids: CASQRGRRETQYF.

The V gene is TRBV10-2, the J gene TRBJ2-1, with 7 bases matching TRBD2. Germline V gene lookup returns CDR1 WSHSY and CDR2 SAAADI. The CDR3 has 14 residues. The V segment lost 6 bases and the J segment 8 bases; nucleotides outside the gene matches: 10. The CDR3 region is CASSQGLGGDEQFF. The CDR3 coding sequence is TGCGCCAGCAGCCAGGGACTGGGGGGGGATGAGCAGTTCTTC.

The V gene is TRBV4-3, the J gene TRBJ2-1; 12 bases align to TRBD2. Germline V gene sequence: CDR1 LGHNA, CDR2 YSLEER. CDR3 length equals 16 residues. Trimming at V came to 0 bases and at J to 7 bases, leaving 4 bases not matched to a gene. The CDR3 region is CASSQEGLAGRNEQFF. CDR3 nucleotides: TGCGCCAGCAGCCAAGAGGGACTAGCGGGCCGTAATGAGCAGTTCTTC.

This clonotype was seen a few times. The gene calls are TRBV15 and TRBJ2-7, with unresolved D. Trimming removed 0 bases at V and 2 bases at J, with 11 bases between. Looked up from germline, CDR1 is LNHNV and CDR2 is YYDKDF (reference sequence). The CDR3 runs to 15 residues. The DNA for the CDR3 is TGTGCCACCAGCAGAGATAGAGACTCCACCTACGAGCAGTACTTC. It codes for CATSRDRDSTYEQYF.

This clonotype was counted ten times or more. V and J are TRBV7-6 and TRBJ2-7; TRBD2 aligns across 8 bases. Per the germline V gene, CDR1 is SGHVS and CDR2 is FNYEAQ. The trim removed 1 base at V and 0 bases at J, leaving 2 bases unmatched. CDR3 length: 15 amino acids. Written as DNA, the CDR3 is TGTGCCAGCAGCTTAGAGAGCGGGAGCTCCTACGAGCAGTACTTC. As protein: CASSLESGSSYEQYF.

In its sample, this clonotype was seen a few times. The chain couples TRBV28 to TRBJ1-5; the D is unclear. The germline V gene encodes CDR1 MDHEN and CDR2 SYDVKM. This CDR3 has 15 residues. Trimming removed 1 base from V and 0 bases from J, with 7 bases in between. DNA for the CDR3: TGTGCCAGCAGTTTATCCGGCATTAGCAATCAGCCCCAGCATTTT. As protein: CASSLSGISNQPQHF.

The gene calls are TRBV7-9 and TRBJ2-7; 14 nucleotides align to TRBD2. Germline loops: CDR1 SEHNR, CDR2 FQNEAQ (reference sequence). This CDR3 is 16 amino acids long. After removal of 4 bases from V and 6 bases from J, the junction contained 8 bases not matched to a gene. DNA for the CDR3: TGTGCCAGCAGCTCGGGACTAGCGGGAGTGTTGGGCGAGCAGTACTTC. Its protein is CASSSGLAGVLGEQYF. The full variable domain, its missing parts supplied by reference TRBV7-9 and TRBJ2-7, is DTGVSQNPRHKITKRGQNVTFRCDPISEHNRLYWYRQTLGQGPEFLTYFQNEAQLEKSRLLSDRFSAERPKGSFSTLEIQRTEQGDSAMYLCASSSGLAGVLGEQYFGPGTRLTVT.

The rearrangement uses TRBV6-5 and TRBJ1-1; a weak D match, TRBD1 (5 bases). Germline V gene lookup returns CDR1 MNHEY and CDR2 SVGAGI. V was trimmed by 7 bases and J by 4 bases, leaving 13 bases between them. CDR3 length: 13 amino acids. Written as DNA, the CDR3 is TGTGCCAGCACCCGGGGCGGGGGCACTGAAGCTTTCTTT. It is translated as CASTRGGGTEAFF.

This chain links TRBV6-5 with TRBJ2-7, with D perhaps TRBD2 (5 bases). The CDR3 extends over 15 amino acids. Germline CDR1 MNHEY, CDR2 SVGAGI. The V gene lost 0 bases and the J gene lost 6 bases, with 15 bases spanning the gap. CDR3 sequence (DNA): TGTGCCAGCAGTTACTCCCGTGCGGGCCCCCTCGAGCAGTACTTC. Its protein is CASSYSRAGPLEQYF.